The 20 T cell receptor beta chains below come from one sample, sequenced in a study of T cells in Graves' hyperthyroidism and ophthalmopathy. Amplification of TCR beta CDR3 regions used RNA as the template. First-round RT-PCR with HTBI primers amplified the TCR CDR3 region. TCRdb passed the multiplex PCR reads through MiXCR, listing each CDR3 protein once. The sample comprises about 360,000 distinct CDR3 sequences, 20% to 25% of which are singletons, and roughly 70% rests with the top ten. Sequencing was done on a sample of blood. The origin of the receptors is a man aged 45-65 years with Graves' hyperthyroidism.

Comments on this clonotype: Mismatch with germline at one junction end may stem from a read error. This chain connects TRBV28 to TRBJ1-4, with D perhaps TRBD1 (6 bases). The length of the CDR3 is 17 residues. CDR1 and CDR2 from the germline V gene are MDHEN and SYDVKM. The CDR3, as DNA: TGCGCCAGCAGGTCCTCCGGGGACATGCCAACTAATGAAAAACTGTTTTTT. This encodes CASRSSGDMPTNEKLFF.

The V call is TRBV5-1, the J call TRBJ2-7; 7 bases map to TRBD2. The CDR3 is 15 residues long. Losses at the gene ends were 2 bases for V and 2 bases for J; bases not matched to a gene: 7. The germline V gene encodes CDR1 SGHRS and CDR2 YFSETQ. CDR3 amino acids: CASSFGLAAPYEQYF. CDR3 nucleotide sequence: TGCGCCAGCAGCTTTGGGCTAGCGGCTCCCTACGAGCAGTACTTC.

This clonotype has only a few counts. The chain has TRBV15 and TRBJ1-4, with D tentatively TRBD1 (5 bases). Germline values: CDR1 LNHNV, CDR2 YYDKDF (reference sequence). V was pared by 5 bases and J by 3 bases, with 25 bases between. The CDR3 contains 19 residues. The CDR3 bases are TGTGCCACCAGCTCCCAGGACCGGGACGGCGTCCTCCCTAATGAAAAACTGTTTTTT. Amino acids: CATSSQDRDGVLPNEKLFF. Together with reference TRBV15 and TRBJ1-4, the CDR3 gives the full variable domain: DAMVIQNPRYQVTQFGKPVTLSCSQTLNHNVMYWYQQKSSQAPKLLFHYYDKDFNNEADTPDNFQSRRPNTSFCFLDIRSPGLGDTAMYLCATSSQDRDGVLPNEKLFFGSGTQLSVL.

This clonotype has only a few counts. This sequence joins TRBV27 and TRBJ2-7, with TRBD2 matching over 9 bases. The CDR3 has 13 amino acids. Germline V gene lookup returns CDR1 MNHEY and CDR2 SMNVEV (reference sequence). V shed 4 bases and J 7 bases; nucleotides not matched to a gene: 5. The CDR3 loop reads CASSYIAGAEQYF. The DNA of the CDR3 is TGTGCCAGCAGTTACATAGCGGGAGCGGAGCAGTACTTC.

V usage is TRBV19 and J usage is TRBJ2-3; TRBD2 aligns across 11 bases. The CDR3 contains 17 residues. With 4 bases clipped from V and 2 bases from J, the junction kept 8 bases outside the gene matches. Germline V CDR1 and CDR2: LNHDA, SQIVND (reference sequence). The CDR3, as DNA: TGTGCCAGTAGTACACTCGGGACTAGCGGCGCCACAGATACGCAGTATTTT. This codes for CASSTLGTSGATDTQYF.

V gene TRBV28 combines with J gene TRBJ1-5, with D unresolved. CDR1 is MDHEN and CDR2 is SYDVKM in the germline V gene. The CDR3 sequence is 12 residues long. V gave up 5 bases and J gave up 4 bases, with 6 bases separating them. CDR3 sequence (DNA): TGTGCCAGCAGTACCCAGAATCAGCCCCAGCATTTT. Encoded protein: CASSTQNQPQHF.

This clonotype was detected a few times. The chain uses TRBV5-1 and TRBJ2-7, with 8 bases fitting TRBD1. V lost 0 bases to trimming and J lost 5 bases; unmatched junction nucleotides: 4. This CDR3 spans 14 amino acids. Germline loops: CDR1 SGHRS, CDR2 YFSETQ. Here the CDR3 DNA reads TGCGCCAGCAGCTTGGAGCAGGGGGCAAACGAGCAGTACTTC. Encoded protein: CASSLEQGANEQYF.

This rearrangement joins TRBV29-1 to TRBJ2-7; D gene uncertain. CDR1 and CDR2 (germline): SQVTM, ANQGSEA. The V end lost 1 base, the J end lost 4 bases, and 8 bases lay between the germline ends. This CDR3 region has 12 residues. The DNA of the CDR3 is TGCAGCGTTGAAGTAGGTCCATACGAGCAGTACTTC. As protein: CSVEVGPYEQYF.

The CDR3 spells CASSLDGLAAYNEQFF. CDR3 nucleotides: TGTGCCAGCAGCTTAGACGGACTAGCGGCCTACAATGAGCAGTTCTTC. V and J are TRBV11-3 and TRBJ2-1; 10 bases are shared with TRBD2. Losses at the gene ends were 0 bases for V and 2 bases for J; bases not matched to a gene: 1. Germline CDR1 and CDR2: SGHNT and YENEEA. The CDR3 loop spans 16 amino acids.

Many counts were recorded for this clonotype. This chain joins TRBV27 and TRBJ1-1, with 11 positions matching TRBD1. The CDR3 is 15 amino acids. Germline CDR1 is MNHEY and CDR2 is SMNVEV (reference sequence). Trimming removed 4 bases from V and 1 base from J; junction bases left unmatched: 2. The CDR3 sequence is CASSSGTGGNTEAFF. The CDR3 DNA is TGTGCCAGCAGTTCCGGGACAGGGGGGAACACTGAAGCTTTCTTT.

This sequence joins TRBV19 and TRBJ1-2, with a tentative D call TRBD1 (6 bases). V gave up 6 bases and J gave up 6 bases, with 14 bases separating them. The CDR3 has 13 amino acids. The germline V gene has CDR1 LNHDA and CDR2 SQIVND (reference sequence). CDR3 sequence reads: CASSLDRPHGYTF. The DNA of the CDR3 is TGTGCCAGTAGCCTCGACAGGCCACATGGCTACACCTTC.

This clonotype was seen a few times. CDR3 protein: CASRPGYTEAFF. DNA for the CDR3: TGTGCCAGCAGGCCAGGCTACACTGAAGCTTTCTTT. V usage is TRBV6-2 or TRBV6-3 and J usage is TRBJ1-1; D ambiguous. There are 12 residues in the CDR3. V lost 6 bases to trimming and J lost 3 bases, with 8 bases between them. Germline loops: CDR1 MNHEY, CDR2 SVGEGT.

V gene TRBV3-1 combines with J gene TRBJ1-2, with D possibly being TRBD1 (5 bases). Germline values: CDR1 LGHDT, CDR2 YNNKEL (reference sequence). The ends were cut back, 6 bases at V and 6 bases at J, with 11 bases in the middle. CDR3 length: 12 amino acids. The CDR3 nucleotides read TGTGCCAGCAGTGAGGGGTGGGATGGCTACACCTTC. Protein: CASSEGWDGYTF.

This clonotype was observed many times. J is TRBJ2-1 and V is TRBV2; D may correspond to TRBD1 or TRBD2 (6 bases each). The V gene's germline CDR1 is SNHLY and CDR2 FYNNEI. The V and J ends lost 5 bases and 7 bases respectively, with 18 bases between them. This CDR3 spans 15 amino acids. Written as DNA, the CDR3 is TGTGCCAGCAGTCCAACTCTGTCGGGGGCGAATGAGCAGTTCTTC. Translated, it gives CASSPTLSGANEQFF.

The table lists this clonotype with many counts. The gene calls are TRBV18 and TRBJ2-7, with D perhaps TRBD2 (6 bases). Germline V gene sequence: CDR1 KGHSH, CDR2 LQKENI. This CDR3 contains 16 residues. V was clipped by 2 bases and J by 5 bases, with 19 bases between them. The CDR3 DNA is TGTGCCAGCTCACCAGTAGCTTTCGGGAGTACCAACGAGCAGTACTTC. Amino acids: CASSPVAFGSTNEQYF. The entire variable domain, with the rest obtained from reference TRBV18 and TRBJ2-7, is as follows: NAGVMQNPRHLVRRRGQEARLRCSPMKGHSHVYWYRQLPEEGLKFMVYLQKENIIDESGMPKERFSAEFPKEGPSILRIQQVVRGDSAAYFCASSPVAFGSTNEQYFGPGTRLTVT.

The gene calls are TRBV12-3 or TRBV12-4 and TRBJ1-1; no firm D call. The CDR3 spans 14 residues. Between the trimmed V and J ends, which lost 2 bases and 1 base, there was a span of 8 bases. CDR3 residues: CASSLRRQNTEAFF. CDR3 coding DNA: TGTGCCAGCAGTTTACGACGGCAGAACACTGAAGCTTTCTTT.

The V gene is TRBV5-1, the J gene TRBJ2-1, with 10 nucleotides matching TRBD2. The CDR3 runs 17 residues. Germline CDR1 is SGHRS and CDR2 is YFSETQ. Trimming at V came to 7 bases and at J to 2 bases, leaving 12 bases not matched to a gene. Here the CDR3 reads CASYSGLAGAPYNEQFF. CDR3 nucleotides: TGCGCCAGCTATAGCGGGCTAGCGGGAGCACCCTACAATGAGCAGTTCTTC.

In its sample, this clonotype was seen a few times. The rearrangement joins TRBV24-1 to TRBJ1-1; D might be TRBD1 (5 bases). CDR1 KGHDR and CDR2 SFDVKD come from the germline V gene. The CDR3 has 14 residues. CDR3 bases: TGTGCACCCGTCTCGGGGGAACCCCTCCCTGAAGCTTTCTTT. Its translation is CAPVSGEPLPEAFF.

The sample holds a few counts of this clonotype. V gene TRBV11-3 combines with J gene TRBJ2-7; D gene unclear. V dropped 2 bases and J dropped 3 bases, with 8 bases sitting between them. This CDR3 has 13 amino acids. Germline V gives CDR1 SGHNT, CDR2 YENEEA. The CDR3 coding sequence is TGTGCCAGCAGCTTAAGTCGACACTACGAGCAGTACTTC. As protein: CASSLSRHYEQYF.

The rearrangement joins TRBV27 to TRBJ2-7; 7 nucleotides match TRBD2. CDR1 is MNHEY, CDR2 SMNVEV, per germline (reference sequence). The CDR3 spans 14 residues. Trimming took 3 bases from V and 3 from J; bases not matched to a gene: 5. The CDR3, as DNA: TGTGCCAGCAGTTTTCGGCGGGAGTACTACGAGCAGTACTTC. This gives the protein CASSFRREYYEQYF.